A selection of T cell receptor beta chains follows, all from one sample in a study of vaccination and CD4 T cells after COVID-19. These TCRs' antigens remain unknown. Each CDR3 protein is one row after TCRdb ran MiXCR on the PCR reads. The repertoire consists of roughly 13,000 distinct CDR3 sequences, with about 74% occurring once and the leading ten covering roughly 30%. Specimen: CD4+ T cells from blood, cultured in vitro. The receptors here all came from a human donor who had recovered from COVID-19. CDR3s include the opening cysteine and the closing phenylalanine or tryptophan. D genes are given only for firm matches. Size is omitted from some rows. Given values are once, few, many or a class for expanded clones.

j_call,d_call,cdr3_length,clone_size,v_call,cdr3_aa,cdr3_nt
TRBJ2-5,-,11,-,TRBV2,CASSVRETQYF,TGTGCCAGCAGTGTCCGGGAGACCCAGTACTTC
TRBJ2-1,TRBD1,15,-,TRBV6-4,CASSDSPSGGDEQFF,TGTGCCAGCAGTGACTCCCCTTCAGGGGGCGATGAGCAGTTCTTC
TRBJ2-5,TRBD2,15,-,TRBV20-1,CSARVGLAGDETQYF,TGCAGTGCTAGAGTCGGGTTAGCGGGAGATGAGACCCAGTACTTC
TRBJ1-1,-,17,-,TRBV6-2/TRBV6-3,CASTNRPRTRKDTEAFF,TGTGCCAGCACCAACCGACCTCGGACTCGTAAGGACACTGAAGCTTTCTTT
TRBJ2-3,-,19,-,TRBV7-6,CASSLPLNPWTESTDTQYF,TGTGCCAGCAGCTTACCCCTCAACCCTTGGACAGAGAGCACAGATACGCAGTATTTT
TRBJ2-2,-,14,-,TRBV10-1,CASSGVTRSGELFF,TGCGCCAGCAGTGGGGTGACTAGGTCCGGGGAGCTGTTTTTT
TRBJ2-2,TRBD1,16,-,TRBV28,CASSTPATGDTGELFF,TGTGCCAGCAGTACCCCGGCAACAGGGGACACCGGGGAGCTGTTTTTT
TRBJ2-7,TRBD2,16,-,TRBV29-1,CSVDILKGLAGREQYF,TGCAGCGTTGATATTCTCAAGGGACTAGCGGGACGCGAGCAGTACTTC
TRBJ1-5,-,12,-,TRBV12-3/TRBV12-4,CASREGFRPQHF,TGTGCCAGCAGAGAGGGATTCCGGCCCCAGCATTTT
TRBJ2-5,-,19,-,TRBV20-1,CSAVNPKRRGGTSQETQYF,TGCAGTGCTGTCAACCCCAAACGTAGAGGCGGGACAAGCCAAGAGACCCAGTACTTC
TRBJ2-5,-,13,-,TRBV5-6,CASSSPLQETQYF,TGTGCCAGCAGCTCCCCCCTCCAAGAGACCCAGTACTTC
TRBJ2-3,-,15,-,TRBV28,CASSFMTAGADTQYF,TGTGCCAGCAGTTTCATGACAGCAGGGGCAGATACGCAGTATTTT
TRBJ2-7,-,12,-,TRBV24-1,CATTIPSYEQYF,TGTGCCACCACGATCCCCTCCTACGAGCAGTACTTC
TRBJ2-7,-,14,-,TRBV7-2,CASSSSRHTYEQYF,TGTGCCAGCAGCTCCTCCAGACATACATACGAGCAGTACTTC
TRBJ1-1,-,10,-,TRBV28,CASIGTEAFF,TGTGCCAGCATTGGGACTGAAGCTTTCTTT
TRBJ2-3,TRBD1,13,few,TRBV6-1,CASSRTGADTQYF,TGTGCCAGCAGCCGGACAGGGGCAGATACGCAGTATTTT
TRBJ2-4,-,16,-,TRBV21-1,CASSYGQGLAKNIQYF,TGTGCCAGCAGCTATGGACAGGGCCTAGCCAAAAACATTCAGTACTTC
TRBJ1-5,TRBD1,13,-,TRBV6-2/TRBV6-3,CASREAGGQPQHF,TGTGCCAGCAGAGAGGCAGGGGGGCAGCCCCAGCATTTT
TRBJ1-6,-,16,medium-sized,TRBV7-2,CASSIQTRGHNSPLHF,TGTGCCAGCAGCATCCAGACCCGGGGGCATAATTCACCCCTCCACTTT
TRBJ2-3,-,15,-,TRBV20-1,CSVSRPPGHRDTQYF,TGCAGTGTTTCACGCCCGCCCGGGCATAGAGATACGCAGTATTTT
TRBJ2-7,-,18,-,TRBV5-1,CASSIPRKDRPYSYEQYF,TGCGCCAGCAGCATACCAAGGAAGGACAGACCTTACTCCTACGAGCAGTACTTC
TRBJ1-5,-,14,-,TRBV7-9,CASSLAGTGQPQHF,TGTGCCAGCAGCTTAGCAGGGACGGGGCAGCCCCAGCATTTT
TRBJ2-3,TRBD2,15,-,TRBV20-1,CSAPGLAGSSDTQYF,TGCAGTGCCCCGGGACTAGCAGGTTCCTCAGATACGCAGTATTTT
TRBJ2-7,-,13,-,TRBV6-2/TRBV6-3,CASSPRGNYEQYF,TGTGCCAGCAGTCCCCGGGGAAACTACGAGCAGTACTTC
TRBJ1-1,-,16,-,TRBV7-8,CASSLGYIGLNTEAFF,TGTGCCAGCAGCTTAGGGTATATAGGCCTGAACACTGAAGCTTTCTTT
TRBJ1-1,-,14,few,TRBV6-1,CASWAHKKGVEAFF,TGTGCCAGCTGGGCCCACAAGAAAGGGGTTGAAGCTTTCTTT
TRBJ2-3,-,13,-,TRBV20-1,CSAGVRSTDTQYF,TGCAGTGCAGGGGTACGGAGCACAGATACGCAGTATTTT
TRBJ1-5,-,15,-,TRBV9,CASSRKGGSNQPQHF,TGTGCCAGCAGCCGGAAGGGGGGGAGCAATCAGCCCCAGCATTTT
TRBJ2-3,-,15,-,TRBV19,CASSIRGRSTDTQYF,TGTGCCAGTAGTATCAGGGGGAGGAGCACAGATACGCAGTATTTT
TRBJ1-1,TRBD1,16,once,TRBV28,CASSTGTVSINTEAFF,TGTGCCAGCAGTACCGGGACAGTTAGCATAAACACTGAAGCTTTCTTT
TRBJ1-5,-,12,-,TRBV20-1,CSARGPGQPQHF,TGCAGTGCTAGAGGGCCTGGACAGCCCCAGCATTTT
TRBJ2-3,TRBD2,20,few,TRBV20-1,CSARPRVGRAWGRLTDTQYF,TGCAGTGCGAGACCCCGGGTCGGGAGGGCCTGGGGCCGTCTCACAGATACGCAGTATTTT
TRBJ2-7,TRBD2,13,-,TRBV11-2,CASSLGLEYEQYF,TGTGCCAGCAGCCTGGGACTAGAATACGAGCAGTACTTC
TRBJ1-1,-,15,-,TRBV27,CASSFATGMRTEAFF,TGTGCCAGCAGTTTCGCTACAGGGATGAGGACTGAAGCTTTCTTT
TRBJ2-3,-,12,-,TRBV20-1,CSPGGRGDTQYF,TGCAGTCCCGGGGGGCGCGGAGATACGCAGTATTTT
TRBJ2-1,-,19,once,TRBV23-1,CASSQSGGGIVSTNNEQFF,TGCGCCAGCAGTCAATCGGGTGGGGGCATTGTGAGCACGAACAATGAGCAGTTCTTC
TRBJ1-2,TRBD1,13,-,TRBV15,CATSRGQVRGYTF,TGTGCCACCAGCCGGGGACAGGTTCGTGGCTACACCTTC
TRBJ1-2,-,16,-,TRBV11-2,CASSSVRQALNYGYTF,TGTGCCAGCAGCTCCGTACGGCAGGCTCTTAACTATGGCTACACCTTC
TRBJ1-3,-,14,-,TRBV6-1,CASALESGGNTIYF,TGTGCCAGCGCATTAGAGTCGGGGGGAAACACCATATATTTT
TRBJ1-6,TRBD1,15,few,TRBV7-2,CASSLRGLDYSPLHF,TGTGCCAGCAGCTTAAGGGGGCTGGATTATTCACCCCTCCACTTT
TRBJ1-4,-,15,-,TRBV11-1,CASSTRDKFNEKLFF,TGTGCCAGCAGCACCCGGGACAAGTTTAATGAAAAACTGTTTTTT
TRBJ1-2,-,15,once,TRBV18,CASSPQRGKGYGYTF,TGTGCCAGCTCACCACAAAGGGGAAAGGGCTATGGCTACACCTTC
TRBJ1-6,TRBD1,16,-,TRBV19,CASSTAGTAAVSPLHF,TGTGCCAGTAGTACAGCCGGGACAGCGGCGGTTTCACCCCTCCACTTT
TRBJ2-2,-,16,-,TRBV28,CASSLWRAVNTGELFF,TGTGCCAGCAGTTTATGGCGGGCAGTAAACACCGGGGAGCTGTTTTTT
TRBJ1-2,-,20,-,TRBV6-2/TRBV6-3,CASSSRIRATRDTSRGGYTF,TGTGCCAGCAGTTCACGAATACGGGCGACTCGGGACACATCACGGGGTGGCTACACCTTC
TRBJ1-1,-,14,-,TRBV10-1,CASTDGGLNTEAFF,TGCGCCAGCACAGATGGAGGTTTGAACACTGAAGCTTTCTTT
TRBJ2-7,-,10,-,TRBV7-2,CASSLVEQYF,TGTGCCAGCAGCTTAGTCGAGCAGTACTTC
TRBJ1-6,-,15,once,TRBV19,CASTGFRSYNSPLHF,TGTGCCAGTACAGGATTCCGCTCCTATAATTCACCCCTCCACTTT
TRBJ1-5,TRBD1,17,few,TRBV27,CASSLSADRGGNQPQHF,TGTGCCAGCAGTTTATCTGCGGACAGGGGGGGAAATCAGCCCCAGCATTTT
TRBJ2-7,TRBD2,14,-,TRBV20-1,CSAALAGLSYEQYF,TGCAGTGCTGCACTAGCGGGGCTATCCTACGAGCAGTACTTC